What follows are 5 T cell receptor beta chains derived from one specimen sequenced in a study of CD8 T cells in Susac syndrome. Reverse transcription of 0.5 to 1 ug RNA was performed with random hexamers. In TCRdb, the immunoSEQ multiplex PCR reads were re-called with MiXCR into one record per CDR3 protein. This table holds around 170,000 distinct CDR3 sequences, approximately 95% found once. The sequenced sample consisted of CD8+ T cells from PBMCs. The receptors were sampled from a human donor with Susac syndrome.

V gene TRBV6-5 combines with J gene TRBJ1-1, with D perhaps TRBD1 (5 bases). Germline assignment: CDR1 MNHEY and CDR2 SVGAGI. The V end lost 0 bases, the J end lost 4 bases, and 12 bases lay between the germline ends. The CDR3 is made up of 15 amino acids. The CDR3 region is CASSYSTVYATEAFF. The CDR3 bases are TGTGCCAGCAGTTACTCGACAGTCTATGCCACTGAAGCTTTCTTT.

The gene calls are TRBV19 and TRBJ2-3, with D possibly being TRBD1 (5 bases). The germline V and J ends were trimmed by 5 bases and 3 bases, with 9 bases remaining between them. Germline V gene lookup returns CDR1 LNHDA and CDR2 SQIVND (reference sequence). The CDR3 has 13 residues. CDR3 loop: CASSARETDTQYF. Written as DNA, the CDR3 is TGTGCCAGTAGTGCCAGGGAAACAGATACGCAGTATTTT.

The chain carries TRBV6-2 or TRBV6-3 and TRBJ2-7; possible D gene TRBD2, 6 bases. V shed 3 bases and J shed 0 bases, with 15 bases lying between them. The CDR3 extends over 16 amino acids. From germline, CDR1 is MNHEY and CDR2 SVGEGT. The CDR3 here is CASSYSRGLTSYEQYF. DNA for the CDR3: TGTGCCAGCAGTTATTCCCGGGGACTTACCTCCTACGAGCAGTACTTC.

The chain employs TRBV3-1 and TRBJ2-5; D not certain. CDR3 length: 15 amino acids. Germline lookup yields CDR1 LGHDT and CDR2 YNNKEL (reference sequence). V lost 1 base to trimming and J lost 2 bases, with 11 bases between them. CDR3 in DNA: TGTGCCAGCAGCCAAGGACGCCCCAGACAAGAGACCCAGTACTTC. It yields the protein CASSQGRPRQETQYF.

The chain links TRBV7-2 to TRBJ2-1; D call uncertain. Looked up from germline, CDR1 is SGHTA and CDR2 is FQGNSA. The CDR3 is 16 residues long. Trimming shortened V by 0 bases and J by 1 base, and 10 bases separated the two germline ends. The CDR3 here is CASSLAVGLSYNEQFF. In nucleotides, the CDR3 is TGTGCCAGCAGCTTAGCGGTTGGTCTTTCCTACAATGAGCAGTTCTTC.